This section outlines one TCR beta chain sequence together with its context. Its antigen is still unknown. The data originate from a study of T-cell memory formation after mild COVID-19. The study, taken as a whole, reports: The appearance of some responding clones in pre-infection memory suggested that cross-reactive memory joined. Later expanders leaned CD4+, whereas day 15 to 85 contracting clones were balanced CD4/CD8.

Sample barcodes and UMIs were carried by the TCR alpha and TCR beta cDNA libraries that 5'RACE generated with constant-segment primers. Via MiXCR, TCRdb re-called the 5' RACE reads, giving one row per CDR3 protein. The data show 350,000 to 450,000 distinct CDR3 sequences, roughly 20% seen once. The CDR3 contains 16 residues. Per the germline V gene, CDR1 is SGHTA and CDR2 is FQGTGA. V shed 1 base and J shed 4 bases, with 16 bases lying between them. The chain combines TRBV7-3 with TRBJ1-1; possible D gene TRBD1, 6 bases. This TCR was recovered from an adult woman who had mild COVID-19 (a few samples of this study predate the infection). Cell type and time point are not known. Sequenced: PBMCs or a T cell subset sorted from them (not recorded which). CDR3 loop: CASSLSSGGDFTEAFF. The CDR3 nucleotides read TGTGCCAGCAGCTTAAGTTCTGGGGGCGATTTCACTGAAGCTTTCTTT.